The clone carrying this TCR delta chain has a handful of counts. The protein recorded in TCRdb matches a much larger clone and deviates from this DNA's translation at residue 19, suggesting a read error; the protein here is obtained by translating the DNA. The sample is drawn from a study of gamma-delta T cells after stem cell transplantation. Germline values: CDR1 GEAIGNYY, CDR2 EKD. CDR3 length: 22 residues. With CATT, TCRdb re-called clones from the RT-PCR reads. The table has over a thousand delta-chain clones, about 8% seen once; the top ten hold around three fifths. The receptor's source is a human donor. It is not recorded whose cells these are; they may come from a transplant donor. Sequencing was performed on gamma-delta T cells. The V gene is TRDV2, the J gene TRDJ1; 9 bases align to TRDD3. The CDR3 region is CACDLLRSRGLGDPKNTDNLIF. The CDR3 DNA follows: TGTGCCTGTGACCTTTTAAGATCTCGAGGACTGGGGGACCCGAAGAACACCGATAATCTCATCTTT.